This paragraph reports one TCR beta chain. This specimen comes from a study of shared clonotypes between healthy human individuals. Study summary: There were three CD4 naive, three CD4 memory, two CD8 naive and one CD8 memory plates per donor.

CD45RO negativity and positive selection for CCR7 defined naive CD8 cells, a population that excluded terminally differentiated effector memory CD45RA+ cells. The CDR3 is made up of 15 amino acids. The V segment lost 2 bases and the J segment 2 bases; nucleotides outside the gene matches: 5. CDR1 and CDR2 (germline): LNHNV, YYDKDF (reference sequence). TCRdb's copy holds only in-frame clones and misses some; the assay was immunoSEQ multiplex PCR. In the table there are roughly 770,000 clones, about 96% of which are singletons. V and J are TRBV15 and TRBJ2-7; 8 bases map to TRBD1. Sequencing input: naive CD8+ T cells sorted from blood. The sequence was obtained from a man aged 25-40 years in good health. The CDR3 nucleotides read TGTGCCACCAGCAGACGGACAGGGCCCACCTACGAGCAGTACTTC. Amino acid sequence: CATSRRTGPTYEQYF.